The 29 T cell receptor beta chains below come from one sample, sequenced in a study of blood T cell repertoires in COVID-19. This table comes from immunoSEQ multiplex PCR, and its TCRdb copy is limited to in-frame clones, with some not included. The sample lists 270,000 or so clones; roughly 85% were seen once. Sequenced material: peripheral blood. The receptors here all came from a woman between 18 and 29 years old with acute or convalescent COVID-19.

The V and J genes are TRBV6-6 and TRBJ2-7; D not resolved. This CDR3 has 16 residues. V dropped 7 bases and J dropped 4 bases, with 23 bases sitting between them. Germline lookup yields CDR1 MNHNY and CDR2 SVGAGI (reference sequence). The CDR3 bases are TGTGCCAGCACTGACGTTCAGAGCCGAGCGAGATACGAGCAGTACTTC. Translated: CASTDVQSRARYEQYF.

The rearrangement uses TRBV3-1 (or the pseudogene TRBV3-2) and TRBJ2-5; TRBD2 matches 8 bases. This CDR3 region has 16 residues. V shed 0 bases, J shed 5 bases, and the junction held 8 bases outside the gene matches. The germline V gene has CDR1 LGHDT and CDR2 YNNKEL (reference sequence). The DNA of the CDR3 is TGTGCCAGCAGCCAAGACCGCGGGGGGCTGGGGGAGACCCAGTACTTC. Amino acids: CASSQDRGGLGETQYF.

This clone was detected a few times. The chain combines TRBV24-1 with TRBJ1-6, with D possibly being TRBD1 (6 bases). Trimming took 6 bases from V and 2 from J, leaving 16 bases between them. CDR1 is KGHDR, CDR2 SFDVKD, per germline. There are 17 residues in the CDR3. CDR3 region: CATSLKQGPTYNSPLHF. Here the CDR3 DNA reads TGTGCCACCAGTTTAAAACAGGGACCTACCTATAATTCACCCCTCCACTTT.

The rearrangement links TRBV19 to TRBJ1-6, with 12 bases fitting TRBD1. The CDR3 consists of 15 residues. Germline-derived CDR1 and CDR2 are LNHDA and SQIVND (reference sequence). After removal of 5 bases from V and 8 bases from J, the junction contained 4 bases not matched to a gene. The CDR3 DNA reads TGTGCCAGTAGTCCGGGACAGGGGGCTTATTCACCCCTCCACTTT. Encoded protein: CASSPGQGAYSPLHF.

The chain is built from TRBV7-2 and TRBJ2-5, with 11 bases that match TRBD2. The CDR3 spans 17 residues. The V and J ends lost 1 base and 1 base, in that order; junction bases with no gene match: 5. The germline gives CDR1 SGHTA, CDR2 FQGNSA. DNA for the CDR3: TGTGCCAGCAGCTTAGAGAGGCTAGCGGGAGGCCAAGAGACCCAGTACTTC. Its protein is CASSLERLAGGQETQYF.

The CDR3, as DNA: TGTGCCAGCAGCTTAGCAGGGGACTATGGCTACACCTTC. This codes for CASSLAGDYGYTF. This sequence joins TRBV7-9 and TRBJ1-2, with a tentative D call TRBD1 (5 bases). The CDR3 is 13 amino acids. Germline lookup yields CDR1 SEHNR and CDR2 FQNEAQ (reference sequence). Trimming pared 0 bases from V and 3 bases from J, leaving 5 bases between.

This clone was seen more than once but under ten times. The chain combines TRBV19 with TRBJ2-3, with D possibly TRBD1 on 5 matching bases. The V end lost 6 bases, the J end lost 4 bases, and 20 bases lay between the germline ends. The CDR3 sequence is 16 residues long. The germline CDR1 and CDR2 sequences are LNHDA and SQIVND (reference sequence). The CDR3: CASSDAHRTMADTQYF. Written as DNA, the CDR3 is TGTGCCAGTAGCGACGCCCACAGGACAATGGCAGATACGCAGTATTTT.

This chain uses TRBV13 with TRBJ2-1; TRBD1 might be the D (5 bases). Germline V gene sequence: CDR1 PRHDT, CDR2 FYEKMQ (reference sequence). V was trimmed by 2 bases and J by 5 bases, leaving 10 bases between them. The CDR3 sequence is 14 residues long. As DNA, the CDR3 is TGTGCCAGCAGCTTATACGTAGGGGACAATGAGCAGTTCTTC. This translates into CASSLYVGDNEQFF.

The V gene is TRBV11-2, the J gene TRBJ1-2; TRBD1 matches at 12 bases. CDR1 and CDR2 (germline): SGHAT, FQNNGV. V lost 5 bases to trimming and J lost 5 bases; unmatched junction nucleotides: 9. CDR3 size: 16 residues. CDR3 sequence (DNA): TGTGCCAGCAGCCTAGGGCGGGGACAGGGGGCATATGGCTACACCTTC. Protein: CASSLGRGQGAYGYTF.

The gene calls are TRBV18 and TRBJ2-7; the D gene is possibly TRBD1 (5 bases). V dropped 3 bases and J dropped 3 bases, with 12 bases sitting between them. Germline assignment: CDR1 KGHSH and CDR2 LQKENI. This CDR3 has 14 amino acids. CDR3 in DNA: TGTGCCAGCTCACCCCAGCAACAGGACTACGAGCAGTACTTC. It yields the protein CASSPQQQDYEQYF.

The V and J genes are TRBV19 and TRBJ2-2; perhaps TRBD1 as D (5 bases). The CDR3 has 15 residues. Trimming cost V 1 base and J 4 bases, with 10 bases left between them. CDR1 and CDR2 (germline): LNHDA, SQIVND (reference sequence). CDR3 in DNA: TGTGCCAGTAGTATAGTAGGGGTGATCACCGGGGAGCTGTTTTTT. This sequence encodes CASSIVGVITGELFF. Full variable domain (rest looked up from reference TRBV19 and TRBJ2-2): DGGITQSPKYLFRKEGQNVTLSCEQNLNHDAMYWYRQDPGQGLRLIYYSQIVNDFQKGDIAEGYSVSREKKESFPLTVTSAQKNPTAFYLCASSIVGVITGELFFGEGSRLTVL.

The CDR3 reads CASSYSFLAGGSGYF. CDR3 in DNA: TGTGCCAGCAGTTACTCGTTTCTAGCGGGAGGGTCTGGGTATTTT. The rearrangement links TRBV6-6 to TRBJ2-3; TRBD2 agrees at 12 bases. V shed 0 bases and J 14 bases; nucleotides not matched to a gene: 9. The CDR3 is 15 residues long. Germline V gene sequence: CDR1 MNHNY, CDR2 SVGAGI (reference sequence).

The chain links TRBV5-1 to TRBJ2-2; TRBD2 might be the D (6 bases). The CDR3 totals 14 residues. Trimming stripped 2 bases from V and 4 bases from J, with 9 bases between. Looked up from germline, CDR1 is SGHRS and CDR2 is YFSETQ. As DNA, the CDR3 is TGCGCCAGCAGCTTCATAGCGGCCACCGGGGAGCTGTTTTTT. Protein product: CASSFIAATGELFF.

This sequence joins TRBV11-2 and TRBJ2-2, with unresolved D. The CDR3 runs 15 residues. The V gene's germline CDR1 is SGHAT and CDR2 FQNNGV. Trimming left V 2 bases short and J 0 bases short, with 7 bases between. The CDR3 sequence: CASSLLAANTGELFF. The CDR3 DNA sequence: TGTGCCAGCAGCTTACTTGCAGCGAACACCGGGGAGCTGTTTTTT.

J is TRBJ2-3 and V is TRBV20-1; 12 positions agree with TRBD1. The length of the CDR3 is 17 residues. Germline lookup yields CDR1 DFQATT and CDR2 SNEGSKA (reference sequence). Germline trimming cut 3 bases from V and 10 bases from J; bases unmatched to any gene: 17. For the CDR3, the DNA is TGCAGTGCTAGTTTACCCTCGGGACAGGGGGCTTCACGGGCGCAGTATTTT. Translation: CSASLPSGQGASRAQYF.

The chain carries TRBV29-1 and TRBJ1-5, with D possibly being TRBD1 (5 bases). V lost 4 bases to trimming and J lost 0 bases, with 16 bases between them. Per the germline V gene, CDR1 is SQVTM and CDR2 is ANQGSEA. The CDR3 runs to 16 residues. The DNA for the CDR3 is TGCAGCGTTGTGGGGCAGAACGACCCTAGCAATCAGCCCCAGCATTTT. Its protein is CSVVGQNDPSNQPQHF.

V usage is TRBV16 and J usage is TRBJ2-5, with TRBD2 identical over 13 bases. The CDR3 sequence is 18 residues long. CDR1 KGHSY and CDR2 FQNENV come from the germline V gene. V was clipped by 2 bases and J by 1 base; unmatched bases: 7. CDR3 residues: CASSQITGLAGPQETQYF. The CDR3 bases are TGTGCCAGCAGCCAAATAACGGGACTAGCGGGACCCCAAGAGACCCAGTACTTC.

V is TRBV5-1 and J is TRBJ1-2; 10 bases agree with TRBD1. V lost 4 bases and J lost 7; bases outside the gene matches: 4. The CDR3 contains 13 residues. Germline CDR1 and CDR2: SGHRS and YFSETQ. The CDR3: CASSRQGAGGYTF. The DNA for the CDR3 is TGCGCCAGCAGCAGACAGGGGGCTGGTGGCTACACCTTC.

V is TRBV7-2 and J is TRBJ2-5, with 10 nucleotides matching TRBD1. Germline trimming cut 5 bases from V and 5 bases from J; bases unmatched to any gene: 5. The CDR3 is 14 residues long. Germline loops: CDR1 SGHTA, CDR2 FQGNSA. The CDR3 sequence: CASSVGGQGETQYF. DNA for the CDR3: TGTGCCAGCAGCGTCGGGGGACAGGGGGAGACCCAGTACTTC.

The chain uses TRBV5-4 and TRBJ2-7; maybe TRBD2 (6 bases). The germline gives CDR1 SGHNT, CDR2 YYREEE (reference sequence). The V gene lost 2 bases and the J gene lost 3 bases, with 12 bases spanning the gap. The CDR3 sequence is 14 residues long. The CDR3 coding sequence is TGTGCCAGCAGCTTTTCTGGTAGCGGCTACGAGCAGTACTTC. Its protein is CASSFSGSGYEQYF.

The chain recombines TRBV3-1 (or the pseudogene TRBV3-2) with TRBJ2-1; no reliable D call. CDR1 and CDR2 (germline): LGHDT, YNNKEL (reference sequence). This CDR3 has 14 residues. V lost 0 bases and J 6 bases, leaving 9 bases between the germline ends. CDR3 amino acids: CASSQDPLLNEQFF. Here the CDR3 DNA reads TGTGCCAGCAGCCAAGACCCTCTTCTCAATGAGCAGTTCTTC.

The rearrangement uses TRBV30 and TRBJ1-5; 7 bases map to TRBD1. This CDR3 is 12 amino acids long. Germline CDR1 is GTSNPN and CDR2 is SVGIG (reference sequence). Germline trimming cut 7 bases from V and 4 bases from J; bases unmatched to any gene: 4. The CDR3 nucleotides are TGTGCCTTTGAACAGGGGAATCAGCCCCAGCATTTT. It yields the protein CAFEQGNQPQHF.

The chain links TRBV6-2 or TRBV6-3 to TRBJ1-2; perhaps TRBD1 as D (5 bases). CDR1 MNHEY and CDR2 SVGEGT come from the germline V gene. V was pared by 2 bases and J by 4 bases, with 20 bases between. The CDR3 spans 17 residues. CDR3: CASSYHLVHAGIYGYTF. The CDR3 DNA follows: TGTGCCAGCAGTTACCACCTAGTGCACGCAGGGATCTATGGCTACACCTTC.

The chain is built from TRBV5-6 and TRBJ1-5; 8 bases map to TRBD1. V shed 6 bases and J 0 bases; nucleotides not matched to a gene: 5. This CDR3 is built from 15 residues. From germline, CDR1 is SGHDT and CDR2 YYEEEE. The CDR3 region is CASNRGGGSNQPQHF. In nucleotides, the CDR3 is TGTGCCAGCAACAGGGGGGGCGGTAGCAATCAGCCCCAGCATTTT.

The chain is built from TRBV7-6 and TRBJ2-3; D ambiguous. The V and J ends lost 3 bases and 4 bases respectively, with 17 bases between them. The CDR3 totals 16 residues. The germline V gene encodes CDR1 SGHVS and CDR2 FNYEAQ. The CDR3: CASSFGSNYRADTQYF. The CDR3 nucleotides read TGTGCCAGCAGCTTTGGCTCAAACTACCGCGCAGATACGCAGTATTTT.

The chain uses TRBV19 and TRBJ2-3, with TRBD1 as a possible D gene (6 bases). Germline loops: CDR1 LNHDA, CDR2 SQIVND (reference sequence). Trimming removed 1 base at V and 4 bases at J, with 12 bases between. The CDR3 contains 15 residues. The CDR3 region has the DNA TGTGCCAGTAGTATAGCCTCAGGGGTGGCAGATACGCAGTATTTT. It yields the protein CASSIASGVADTQYF.

The V and J genes are TRBV9 and TRBJ1-2; possible D gene TRBD1, 6 bases. Trimming removed 3 bases at V and 8 bases at J, with 11 bases between. Germline V CDR1 and CDR2: SGDLS, YYNGEE. This CDR3 is built from 12 residues. CDR3 amino acids: CASSDDRYGYTF. CDR3 bases: TGTGCCAGCAGCGATGACAGGTACGGCTACACCTTC.

This chain joins TRBV6-2 or TRBV6-3 and TRBJ2-7; 7 bases align to TRBD2. The CDR3 runs 14 residues. In germline, CDR1 is MNHEY, CDR2 SVGEGT. V gave up 4 bases and J gave up 0 bases; unmatched junction bases: 3. The CDR3 protein is CASSWREHSYEQYF. CDR3 bases: TGTGCCAGCAGTTGGCGGGAGCACTCCTACGAGCAGTACTTC.

The rearrangement joins TRBV28 to TRBJ2-7; 12 bases agree with TRBD2. Germline values: CDR1 MDHEN, CDR2 SYDVKM. This CDR3 has 16 amino acids. The trim removed 5 bases at V and 0 bases at J, leaving 5 bases unmatched. The DNA of the CDR3 is TGTGCCAGCAGTATCCCGGGACTAGCGGGCTCCTACGAGCAGTACTTC. Its protein product is CASSIPGLAGSYEQYF.